This T cell receptor (beta chain) appears in the sequencing data of a study of control samples from healthy donors and cancer patients. The germline CDR1 and CDR2 sequences are LGHDT and YNNKEL (reference sequence). The CDR3 contains 16 residues. Between the trimmed V and J ends, which lost 4 bases and 0 bases, there was a span of 13 bases. The protocol was immunoSEQ multiplex PCR, while the TCRdb copy is restricted to in-frame clones and leaves out a portion. The data contain over 200,000 clones, over 75% of them singletons. This sequence originates from a woman in her fifties or sixties with lung cancer. V and J are TRBV3-1 (or the pseudogene TRBV3-2) and TRBJ1-3, with D perhaps matching TRBD1 (5 bases). Sample: PBMCs. This chain's CDR3 is CASSLSGLNSGNTIYF. CDR3 nucleotide sequence: TGTGCCAGCAGCCTATCAGGGTTAAACTCTGGAAACACCATATATTTT.